These T cell receptor beta chains were read from a single sample in a study of T cell responses to AZD1222 COVID-19 vaccine. Here immunoSEQ multiplex PCR was the method, and the copy in TCRdb shows in-frame clones only, minus some. This sample has 120,000 to 150,000 clones; over 75% occur once, and the top ten carry around 5%. The sample in question was peripheral blood, obtained 28 days after the second dose of the MenACWY control vaccine. The receptors shown here come from an adult who received the MenACWY meningococcal vaccine as a control. CDR3s include the opening cysteine and the closing phenylalanine or tryptophan.

v_call	j_call	cdr3_aa
TRBV4-2	TRBJ2-1	CASSPNGLAGGVDEQFF
TRBV29-1	TRBJ1-1	CSVGQGGTEAFF
TRBV27	TRBJ2-7	CASRFDPGSTYEQYF
TRBV30	TRBJ1-2	CAWSVGLLGRGYTF
TRBV19	TRBJ2-5	CASSSRTSGSGLVKTQYF
TRBV7-2	TRBJ2-4	CASSSTRGIQYF
TRBV11-3	TRBJ2-3	CASSQGAGADTQYF
TRBV5-4	TRBJ2-5	CASSLSGTESQETQYF
TRBV7-9	TRBJ1-6	CASSPPREFYNSPLHF
TRBV7-2	TRBJ1-4	CASRRGSANEKLFF
TRBV20-1	TRBJ1-1	CSASPGQGATEAFF
TRBV28	TRBJ1-6	CASSPGTGNSPLHF
TRBV10-2	TRBJ2-7	CASSGTSGGAYEQYF
TRBV6-4	TRBJ2-5	CASSEGSGTTPQYF
TRBV27	TRBJ2-1	CASRGFAGGPSEQFF
TRBV28	TRBJ2-2	CASKLGTTGVTGELFF
TRBV5-6	TRBJ2-1	CASSVGLAGGYNEQFF
TRBV6-5	TRBJ2-1	CASSYGTLKGNEQFF
TRBV24-1	TRBJ2-1	CATSDPGTGGYNEQFF
TRBV11-3	TRBJ1-6	CASSLGPGQGAFYSPLHF
TRBV29-1	TRBJ2-1	CSVARAYNEQFF
TRBV3-1/TRBV3-2	TRBJ2-5	CASSQFGETQYF
TRBV5-6	TRBJ2-7	CASRSGTSGSYEQYF
TRBV12-3/TRBV12-4	TRBJ1-2	CASSPGERYGYTF
TRBV7-2	TRBJ2-3	CASSLGWGLAGVNTDTQYF
TRBV4-1	TRBJ2-2	CASSRGSSGITGELFF
TRBV9	TRBJ2-5	CASSVGQGQRETQYF
TRBV28	TRBJ1-2	CASSYGGSSSGYTF
TRBV29-1	TRBJ2-1	CSVEEGQGKKQFF
TRBV7-3	TRBJ2-7	CASSRQGARGGISYEQYF
TRBV9	TRBJ1-1	CASQALGQGPYEAFF
TRBV28	TRBJ2-7	CASSLTGAGVSYEQYF
TRBV7-8	TRBJ2-3	CASRLRQGRAADTQYF
TRBV6-2/TRBV6-3	TRBJ1-1	CASSYSVTGPTLTEAFF
TRBV7-3	TRBJ2-1	CASSPVRTGGYNEQFF
TRBV24-1	TRBJ2-1	CATSDATSGILYNEQFF
TRBV5-1	TRBJ2-3	CASSLALAGSTDTQYF
TRBV7-9	TRBJ1-2	CASTPPPGNYGYTF
TRBV7-2	TRBJ1-4	CASSWNRGNNEKLFF
TRBV7-8	TRBJ2-3	CASSSRRLAGHTDTQYF
TRBV28	TRBJ1-5	CASRGGRGFQHF
TRBV27	TRBJ2-3	CASSLGFRQGPNTQYF
TRBV7-2	TRBJ2-7	CASSLYFGGSSEQYF
TRBV6-1	TRBJ2-5	CASSEVTQETQYF